This T cell receptor beta chain stems from a study of Graves' ophthalmopathy and Graves' hyperthyroidism. This clonotype was seen more than once but under ten times. RNA transcripts were the template, and TCR beta CDR3 regions were amplified from them. In the first round, RT-PCR was carried out with HTBI primers, and a multiplex PCR formed the second round. MiXCR, run by TCRdb on the multiplex PCR reads, gives a single entry per CDR3 protein. Altogether hundreds of thousands of distinct CDR3 sequences are present, 35% to 50% being singletons, with the ten largest covering 35% to 55%. The ends lost 0 bases at V and 12 bases at J; junction bases unmatched: 12. Germline CDR1 SGDLS, CDR2 YYNGEE. The CDR3 covers 14 residues.

This TCR was sampled from an adult man with Graves' ophthalmopathy. The rearrangement joins TRBV9 to TRBJ2-7, with 7 bases identical to TRBD1. Sequencing was carried out using peripheral blood. The CDR3 DNA reads as TGTGCCAGCAGCGTAGGGGACGGGGACAGACGGCTGTACTTC. Translation: CASSVGDGDRRLYF.